This TCR beta chain was retrieved from a study of Ad26.COV2.S vaccination and SARS-CoV-2 variants (dated by TCRdb to about 2021). General notes on the study: Vaccine-arm donors came from COV1001, a multicentre, randomized, double-blind, placebo-controlled phase I-IIa trial of Ad26.COV2.S in healthy adults. Ad26.COV2.S was administered intramuscularly at 5 x 10^10 or 1 x 10^11 viral particles, either as a single shot or as two shots given 56 days apart. The specificity and breadth of SARS-CoV-2-reactive T cell receptors after Ad26.COV2.S vaccination were assessed by TCRbeta repertoire sequencing. The TCR-sequenced set comprised about 30 samples: about 19 Ad26.COV2.S vaccine recipients, 5 placebo recipients and 8 SARS-CoV-2 convalescent individuals. Trial participants were randomized into five groups of five: low-dose or high-dose Ad26.COV2.S given once or twice, or placebo on both occasions. Investigators did not know the trial group allocation while performing experiments and assessing outcomes. Broad study findings and their caveats: After vaccination, spike-specific CD8+ and CD4+ T cell responses were reported to show substantial breadth. According to the authors, total T cell responses may have been underestimated by the TCR breadth and depth analyses. Compared with placebo recipients, Ad26.COV2.S recipients showed higher spike-specific TCR breadth (P = 0.0014). The study was not powered for comparison of responses between vaccine doses or regimens. Vaccine and placebo recipients had similar non-spike TCR breadth, a finding consistent with the vaccine containing only spike.

Note on this clone: This clone's antigen is unknown. Nothing much larger sits one base from this clone, and base qualities are not available.

The immunoSEQ Assay was the method used to sequence TCRbeta CDR3 regions. After extraction, genomic DNA underwent amplification by bias-controlled multiplex PCR, followed by high-throughput sequencing. Under the source paper's analysis protocol: Collapsing and filtering of sequences were performed to quantify the absolute abundance of each unique TCRbeta CDR3 region. T cell fraction was estimated by normalization of TCRbeta template counts to usable DNA, with usable DNA being measured through amplification of reference genes present in all nucleated cells. Repertoire TCRs were annotated as SARS-CoV-2-specific when V gene, CDR3 amino acid sequence and J gene were exactly matched to a known reactive TCR set. The reference SARS-CoV-2 TCR set was obtained from MIRA and was filtered for enrichment in COVID-19-positive ImmuneCODE repertoires, whereby public or cross-reactive TCRs were removed. Using the MIRA antigens, annotated TCRs were further analysed by specific ORF or by position within an ORF. Breadth was defined as the number of annotated unique rearrangements divided by the total number of unique productive rearrangements, and depth was defined as the summed frequency of the annotated unique rearrangements. TCR breadth was compared between groups using two-sided Wilcoxon rank-sum tests. TCRdb took this table from immuneACCESS and kept in-frame rearrangements with V and J called. Such tables lack part of the clones; where checked against another copy, unresolved V genes explain under half of the gap, and the rest is unexplained. The DNA gave D and trimming, while V, J and clone size come from that table. Counted in this sample were 350,000 to 400,000 clones; around 91% of them appeared once. Clones ranked in the top ten supply 1.5% to 2% of the sample.

V and J are truncated by 8 bases and 1 base respectively, leaving an intervening sequence of 8 bases. The CDR3 runs 11 residues from the cysteine to the phenylalanine. Only the CDR3 region is kept as DNA, spanning 33 bases read in frame from base 1. CDR1 and CDR2, looked up from the germline V gene, are SQVTM and ANQGSEA. In light of the paper, this sample's treatment or condition label describes: 15 to 20 received Ad26.COV2.S at low or high dose, single or two shots; 5 received placebo; per-sample allocation not given. For vaccine and placebo recipients, the sequenced repertoires came from samples collected on day 63 after the first injection. In Cohort 1b, roughly 26 adults aged 18-55 years were enrolled at a single site in Boston, USA, between 29 July and 7 August 2020. As a vaccine, Ad26.COV2.S was a replication-incompetent adenovirus type 26 vector that expressed a prefusion-stabilized SARS-CoV-2 spike protein derived from the original Wuhan strain.

The sequenced sample was peripheral blood, obtained in a trial of Ad26.COV2.S vaccine versus placebo. The V gene is TRBV29-1 and the J gene is TRBJ1-1, with no confident D gene call. This TCR derives from a person aged 18-60 years who received the Ad26.COV2.S COVID-19 vaccine or a placebo. The bases read TGCAGCACAAGAGAGAACACTGAAGCTTTCTTT. Its protein reads: CSTRENTEAFF. The full variable domain, with segments outside the CDR3 supplied by the reference TRBV29-1 and TRBJ1-1 proteins, appears as SAVISQKPSRDICQRGTSLTIQCQVDSQVTMMFWYRQQPGQSLTLIATANQGSEATYESGFVIDKFPISRPNLTFSTLTVSNMSPEDSSIYLCSTRENTEAFFGQGTRLTVV.